Below are 2 T cell receptor beta chains sequenced from a single sample in a study of T cell repertoires in cytomegalovirus infection. A single record per CDR3 protein comes from TCRdb applying MiXCR to the reads. The table has 100,000 or so distinct CDR3 sequences, 16% seen once. Sequencing was performed on PBMCs. All receptors derive from a human donor in good health (CMV status not recorded). Some clones in this sample may be carry-over from other donors' samples.

This clonotype was counted at least ten times. This rearrangement joins TRBV12-3 or TRBV12-4 to TRBJ1-5; weak D call: TRBD1 (6 bases). Trimming shortened V by 6 bases and J by 5 bases, and 17 bases separated the two germline ends. This CDR3 has 15 residues. CDR3 sequence reads: CASSGGRGLYQPQHF. The DNA for the CDR3 is TGTGCCAGCAGCGGGGGGCGGGGACTGTATCAGCCCCAGCATTTT.

The sample holds many counts of this clonotype. The chain recombines TRBV7-2 with TRBJ2-7, with 7 bases fitting TRBD1. Germline V CDR1 and CDR2: SGHTA, FQGNSA. Trimming at V came to 5 bases and at J to 3 bases, leaving 10 bases not matched to a gene. The CDR3 loop spans 15 amino acids. CDR3 sequence (DNA): TGTGCCAGCAGCCCTCAGACAGGGCCCCTCTACGAGCAGTACTTC. It translates to CASSPQTGPLYEQYF.